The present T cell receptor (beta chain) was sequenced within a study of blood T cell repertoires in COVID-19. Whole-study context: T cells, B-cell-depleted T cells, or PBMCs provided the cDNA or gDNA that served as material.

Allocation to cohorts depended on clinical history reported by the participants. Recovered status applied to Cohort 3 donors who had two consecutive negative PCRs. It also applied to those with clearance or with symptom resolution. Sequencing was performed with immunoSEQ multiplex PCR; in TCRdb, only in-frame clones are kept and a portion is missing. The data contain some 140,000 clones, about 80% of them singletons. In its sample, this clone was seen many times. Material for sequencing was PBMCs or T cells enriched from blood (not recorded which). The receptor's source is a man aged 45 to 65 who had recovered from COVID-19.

For the CDR3, the DNA is TGTGCCAGCAGCTCCGCGGGGGGGCGGACCGGGGAGCTGTTTTTT. It encodes CASSSAGGRTGELFF. The rearrangement joins TRBV7-3 to TRBJ2-2, with 9 bases matching TRBD2. The CDR3 spans 15 residues. Germline CDR1 is SGHTA and CDR2 is FQGTGA. The V segment lost 4 bases and the J segment 5 bases; nucleotides outside the gene matches: 5.